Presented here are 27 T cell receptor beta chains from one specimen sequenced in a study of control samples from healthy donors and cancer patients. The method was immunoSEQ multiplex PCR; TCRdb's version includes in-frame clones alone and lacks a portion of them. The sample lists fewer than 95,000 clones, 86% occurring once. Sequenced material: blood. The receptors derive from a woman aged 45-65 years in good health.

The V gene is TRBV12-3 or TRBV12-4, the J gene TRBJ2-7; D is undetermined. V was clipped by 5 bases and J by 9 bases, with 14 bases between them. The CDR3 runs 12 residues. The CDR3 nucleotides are TGTGCCAGCAGTCAGGACCCCCTAGGGCAGTACTTC. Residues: CASSQDPLGQYF.

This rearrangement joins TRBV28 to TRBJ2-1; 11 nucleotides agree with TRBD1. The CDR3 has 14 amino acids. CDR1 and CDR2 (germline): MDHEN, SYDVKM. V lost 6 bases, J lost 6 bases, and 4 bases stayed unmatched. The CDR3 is CASSGQGAGNEQFF. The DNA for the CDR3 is TGTGCCAGCAGCGGACAGGGGGCGGGCAATGAGCAGTTCTTC.

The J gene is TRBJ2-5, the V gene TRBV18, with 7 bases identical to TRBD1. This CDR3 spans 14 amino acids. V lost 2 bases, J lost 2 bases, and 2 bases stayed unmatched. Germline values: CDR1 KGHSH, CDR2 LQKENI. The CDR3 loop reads CASSPTGQQETQYF. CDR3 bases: TGTGCCAGCTCACCAACGGGACAGCAAGAGACCCAGTACTTC. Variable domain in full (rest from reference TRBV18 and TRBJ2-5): NAGVMQNPRHLVRRRGQEARLRCSPMKGHSHVYWYRQLPEEGLKFMVYLQKENIIDESGMPKERFSAEFPKEGPSILRIQQVVRGDSAAYFCASSPTGQQETQYFGPGTRLLVL.

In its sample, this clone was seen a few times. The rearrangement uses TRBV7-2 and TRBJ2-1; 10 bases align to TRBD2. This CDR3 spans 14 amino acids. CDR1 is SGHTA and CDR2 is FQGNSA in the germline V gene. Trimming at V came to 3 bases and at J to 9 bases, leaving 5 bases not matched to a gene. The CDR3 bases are TGTGCCAGCAGCTTCTCTAGCGGGGGTAGTGAGCAGTTCTTC. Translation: CASSFSSGGSEQFF.

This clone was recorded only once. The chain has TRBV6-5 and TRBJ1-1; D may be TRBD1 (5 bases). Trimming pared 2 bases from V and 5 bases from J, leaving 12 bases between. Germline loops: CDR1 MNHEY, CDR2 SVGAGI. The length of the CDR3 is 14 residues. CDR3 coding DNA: TGTGCCAGCAGTTACGGGCGACGGGGGACTGAAGCTTTCTTT. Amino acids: CASSYGRRGTEAFF.

CDR3 sequence (DNA): TGTGCCAGCAGTTTATCGGCAGGGGTCTATGGCTACACCTTC. Its translation: CASSLSAGVYGYTF. V gene TRBV27 combines with J gene TRBJ1-2, with D possibly being TRBD1 (6 bases). Trimming took 0 bases from V and 4 from J, leaving 9 bases between them. Germline V lookup: CDR1 MNHEY, CDR2 SMNVEV (reference sequence). The CDR3 length is 14 residues.

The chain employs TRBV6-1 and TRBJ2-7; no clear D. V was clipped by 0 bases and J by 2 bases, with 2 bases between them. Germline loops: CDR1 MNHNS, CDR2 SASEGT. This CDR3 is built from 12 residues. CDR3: CASSEAAYEQYF. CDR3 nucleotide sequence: TGTGCCAGCAGTGAAGCGGCCTACGAGCAGTACTTC.

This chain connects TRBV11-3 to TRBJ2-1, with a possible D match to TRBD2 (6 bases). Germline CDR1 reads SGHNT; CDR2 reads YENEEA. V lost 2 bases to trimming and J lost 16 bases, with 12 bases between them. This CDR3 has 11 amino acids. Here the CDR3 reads CASSLRDFLFF. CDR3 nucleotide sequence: TGTGCCAGCAGCTTAAGGGACTTCCTATTCTTC.

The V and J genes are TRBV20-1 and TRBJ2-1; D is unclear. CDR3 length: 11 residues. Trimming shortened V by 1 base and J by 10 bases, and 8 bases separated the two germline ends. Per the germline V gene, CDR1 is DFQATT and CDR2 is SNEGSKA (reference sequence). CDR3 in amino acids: CSARVTTEQFF. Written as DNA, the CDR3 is TGCAGTGCTAGAGTTACGACGGAGCAGTTCTTC.

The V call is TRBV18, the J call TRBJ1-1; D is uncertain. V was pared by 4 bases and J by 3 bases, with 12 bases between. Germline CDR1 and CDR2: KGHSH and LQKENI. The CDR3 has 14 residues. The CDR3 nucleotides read TGTGCCAGCTCACTAATCGGAGCAGACACTGAAGCTTTCTTT. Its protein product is CASSLIGADTEAFF.

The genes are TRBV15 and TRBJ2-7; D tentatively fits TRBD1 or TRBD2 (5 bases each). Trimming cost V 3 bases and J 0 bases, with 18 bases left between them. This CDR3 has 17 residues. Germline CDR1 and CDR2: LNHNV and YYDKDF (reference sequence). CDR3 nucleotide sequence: TGTGCCACCAGCAGGGATCATTCCGGGACCGTCTCCTACGAGCAGTACTTC. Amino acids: CATSRDHSGTVSYEQYF.

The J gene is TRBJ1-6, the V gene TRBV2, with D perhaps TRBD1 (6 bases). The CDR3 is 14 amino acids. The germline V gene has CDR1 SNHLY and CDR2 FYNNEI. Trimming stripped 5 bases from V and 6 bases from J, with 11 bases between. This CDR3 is CASSIDRTNSPLHF. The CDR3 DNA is TGTGCCAGCAGTATTGACAGGACTAATTCACCCCTCCACTTT.

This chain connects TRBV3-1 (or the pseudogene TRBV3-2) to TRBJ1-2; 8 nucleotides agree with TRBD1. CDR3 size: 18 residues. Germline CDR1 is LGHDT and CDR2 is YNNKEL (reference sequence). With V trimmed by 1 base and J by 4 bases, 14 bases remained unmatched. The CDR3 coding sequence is TGTGCCAGCAGCCAAGGGCGACCCGCAGGGGGCGGTTTCTATGGCTACACCTTC. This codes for CASSQGRPAGGGFYGYTF.

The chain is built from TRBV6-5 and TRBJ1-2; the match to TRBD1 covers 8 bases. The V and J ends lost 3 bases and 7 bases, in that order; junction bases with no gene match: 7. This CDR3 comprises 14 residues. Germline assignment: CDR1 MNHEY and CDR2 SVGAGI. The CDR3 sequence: CASSYRQGARGYTF. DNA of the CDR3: TGTGCCAGCAGTTATCGCCAGGGGGCTCGTGGCTACACCTTC.

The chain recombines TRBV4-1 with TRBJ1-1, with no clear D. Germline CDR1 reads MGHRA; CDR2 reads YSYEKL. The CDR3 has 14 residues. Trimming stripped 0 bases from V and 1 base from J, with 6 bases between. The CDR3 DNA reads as TGCGCCAGCAGCCAAGATCTGCAGAACACTGAAGCTTTCTTT. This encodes CASSQDLQNTEAFF.

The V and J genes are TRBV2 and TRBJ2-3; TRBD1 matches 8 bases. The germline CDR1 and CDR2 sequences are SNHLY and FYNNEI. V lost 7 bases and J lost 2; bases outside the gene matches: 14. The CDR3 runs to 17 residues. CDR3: CASKLPIRQGATDTQYF. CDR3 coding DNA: TGTGCCAGCAAATTACCCATTCGGCAGGGGGCCACAGATACGCAGTATTTT.

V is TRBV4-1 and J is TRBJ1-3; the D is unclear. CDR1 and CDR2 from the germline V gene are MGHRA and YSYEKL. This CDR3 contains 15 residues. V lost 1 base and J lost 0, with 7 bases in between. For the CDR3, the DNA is TGCGCCAGCAGCCAAGTGACCCCCTCTGGAAACACCATATATTTT. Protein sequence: CASSQVTPSGNTIYF.

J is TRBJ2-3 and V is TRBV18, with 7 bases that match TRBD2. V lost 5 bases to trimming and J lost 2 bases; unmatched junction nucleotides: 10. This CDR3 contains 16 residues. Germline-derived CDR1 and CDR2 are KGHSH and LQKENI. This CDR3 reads CASSFPTSTDTDTQYF. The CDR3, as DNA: TGTGCCAGCTCATTCCCGACTAGCACCGACACAGATACGCAGTATTTT.

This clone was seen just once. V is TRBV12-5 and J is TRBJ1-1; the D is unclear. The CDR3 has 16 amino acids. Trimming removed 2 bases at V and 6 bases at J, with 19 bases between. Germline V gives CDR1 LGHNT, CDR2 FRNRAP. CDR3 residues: CASGLSIGSWKPEAFF. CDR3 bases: TGTGCTAGTGGTTTGTCAATCGGGAGTTGGAAGCCTGAAGCTTTCTTT.

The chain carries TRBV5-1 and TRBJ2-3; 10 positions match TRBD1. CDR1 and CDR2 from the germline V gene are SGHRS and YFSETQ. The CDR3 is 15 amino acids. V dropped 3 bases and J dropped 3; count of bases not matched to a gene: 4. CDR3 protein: CASSYGTGATDTQYF. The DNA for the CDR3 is TGCGCCAGCAGCTATGGGACAGGGGCTACAGATACGCAGTATTTT. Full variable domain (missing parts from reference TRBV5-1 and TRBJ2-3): KAGVTQTPRYLIKTRGQQVTLSCSPISGHRSVSWYQQTPGQGLQFLFEYFSETQRNKGNFPGRFSGRQFSNSRSEMNVSTLELGDSALYLCASSYGTGATDTQYFGPGTRLTVL.

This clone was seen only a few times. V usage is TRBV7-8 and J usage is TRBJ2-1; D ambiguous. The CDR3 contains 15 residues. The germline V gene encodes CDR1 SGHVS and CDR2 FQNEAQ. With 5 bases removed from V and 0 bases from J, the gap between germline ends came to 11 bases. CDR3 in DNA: TGTGCCAGCAGCAAATACACGAGCTCCTACAATGAGCAGTTCTTC. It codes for CASSKYTSSYNEQFF.

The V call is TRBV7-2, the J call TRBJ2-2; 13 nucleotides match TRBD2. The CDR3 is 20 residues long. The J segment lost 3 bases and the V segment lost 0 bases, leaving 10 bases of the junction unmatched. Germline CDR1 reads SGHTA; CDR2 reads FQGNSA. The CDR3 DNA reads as TGTGCCAGCAGCTTAGCCATCCCGGGACTAGCGGGGCCGGACACCGGGGAGCTGTTTTTT. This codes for CASSLAIPGLAGPDTGELFF.

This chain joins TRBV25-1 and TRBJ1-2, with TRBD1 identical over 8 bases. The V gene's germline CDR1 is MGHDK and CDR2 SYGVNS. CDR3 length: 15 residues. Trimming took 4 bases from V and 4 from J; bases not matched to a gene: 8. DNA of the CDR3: TGTGCCAGCAGTGCGCAGACAGGGGTGATCTATGGCTACACCTTC. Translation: CASSAQTGVIYGYTF.

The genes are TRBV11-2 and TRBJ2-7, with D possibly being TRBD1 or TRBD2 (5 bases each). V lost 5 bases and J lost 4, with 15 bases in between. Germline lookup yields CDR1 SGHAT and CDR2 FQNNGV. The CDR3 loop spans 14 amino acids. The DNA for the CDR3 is TGTGCCAGCAGCCCAGCGAGGGGCAGATACGAGCAGTACTTC. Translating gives CASSPARGRYEQYF.

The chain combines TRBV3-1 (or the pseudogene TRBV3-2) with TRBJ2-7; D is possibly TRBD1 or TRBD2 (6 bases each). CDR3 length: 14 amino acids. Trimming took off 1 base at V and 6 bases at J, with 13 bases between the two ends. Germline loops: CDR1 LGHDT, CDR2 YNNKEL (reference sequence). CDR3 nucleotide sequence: TGTGCCAGCAGCCAAGTAGGGGGGCGAGGCGAGCAGTACTTC. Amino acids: CASSQVGGRGEQYF.

DNA for the CDR3: TGTGCCAGCAGCCATAGCGGAAACCTTGGGGGTGAGCAGTTCTTC. It codes for CASSHSGNLGGEQFF. The V call is TRBV7-8, the J call TRBJ2-1; perhaps TRBD2 as D (6 bases). The CDR3 is made up of 15 amino acids. Trimming took 5 bases from V and 9 from J, leaving 20 bases between them. Germline V lookup: CDR1 SGHVS, CDR2 FQNEAQ. The full variable domain, in which reference TRBV7-8 and TRBJ2-1 provide the parts outside the CDR3, is GAGVSQSPRYKVAKRGQDVALRCDPISGHVSLFWYQQALGQGPEFLTYFQNEAQLDKSGLPSDRFFAERPEGSVSTLKIQRTQQEDSAVYLCASSHSGNLGGEQFFGPGTRLTVL.

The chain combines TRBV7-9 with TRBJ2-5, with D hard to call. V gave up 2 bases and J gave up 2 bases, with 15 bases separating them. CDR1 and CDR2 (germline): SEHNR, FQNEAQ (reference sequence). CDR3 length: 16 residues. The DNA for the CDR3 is TGTGCCAGCAGCTTATTTGGCCGAGCGCCACAAGAGACCCAGTACTTC. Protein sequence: CASSLFGRAPQETQYF.